Shown below are 20 T cell receptor beta chains from a single sample sequenced in a study of technical replicates of blood from a few donors. TCRdb's copy holds only in-frame clones and misses some; the assay was immunoSEQ multiplex PCR. The table lists about 83,000 clones, around 94% of them singletons. Sequenced input: T cells isolated from PBMCs. The receptors were gathered from a human donor in good health.

J is TRBJ1-3 and V is TRBV6-1; D is undetermined. Germline V gene sequence: CDR1 MNHNS, CDR2 SASEGT. Trimming left V 2 bases short and J 2 bases short, with 19 bases between. The CDR3 has 18 amino acids. For the CDR3, the DNA is TGTGCCAGCAGTGAATACGGGCAAATACGGGGTGCTGGAAACACCATATATTTT. It encodes CASSEYGQIRGAGNTIYF.

V and J are TRBV7-6 and TRBJ2-7; D might be TRBD1 (6 bases). V dropped 4 bases and J dropped 6 bases, with 13 bases sitting between them. Germline CDR1 SGHVS, CDR2 FNYEAQ. The CDR3 runs 13 residues. This CDR3 reads CASSWGQVSEQYF. CDR3 coding DNA: TGTGCCAGCAGCTGGGGACAAGTATCCGAGCAGTACTTC.

This chain links TRBV10-2 with TRBJ2-7, with 7 bases matching TRBD2. The CDR3 runs to 14 residues. With V trimmed by 9 bases and J by 4 bases, 12 bases remained unmatched. CDR1 is WSHSY, CDR2 SAAADI, per germline. The CDR3 DNA follows: TGCGCCAGTACCTCTGCGGGAGTGATATACGAGCAGTACTTC. Translated: CASTSAGVIYEQYF.

J is TRBJ1-4 and V is TRBV4-2; weak D call: TRBD1 (5 bases). Germline loops: CDR1 LGHNA, CDR2 YNFKEQ. V shed 3 bases and J shed 4 bases, with 12 bases lying between them. The CDR3 has 15 residues. DNA for the CDR3: TGTGCCAGCAGCCAGTCTTCAGGGATTAATGAAAAACTGTTTTTT. Translation: CASSQSSGINEKLFF.

In its sample, this clone was seen once. V and J are TRBV6-5 and TRBJ2-1; 9 nucleotides line up with TRBD2. The CDR3 runs 15 residues. V shed 6 bases, J shed 6 bases, and the junction held 9 bases outside the gene matches. Germline V CDR1 and CDR2: MNHEY, SVGAGI. The CDR3 DNA follows: TGTGCCAGCAGGTTCGATAGCGGGAGCGGCAATGAGCAGTTCTTC. This sequence encodes CASRFDSGSGNEQFF.

The chain uses TRBV5-4 and TRBJ2-2; D unresolved. The CDR3 is 14 amino acids. CDR1 is SGHNT, CDR2 YYREEE, per germline (reference sequence). With 3 bases removed from V and 7 bases from J, the gap between germline ends came to 13 bases. In nucleotides, the CDR3 is TGTGCCAGCAGCTGGAGATTAGATGGCGGGGAGCTGTTTTTT. Its translation is CASSWRLDGGELFF.

This chain joins TRBV7-3 and TRBJ1-2; the match to TRBD1 covers 10 bases. Trimming took 4 bases from V and 8 from J; bases not matched to a gene: 4. Germline CDR1 reads SGHTA; CDR2 reads FQGTGA. CDR3 size: 13 residues. The CDR3, as DNA: TGTGCCAGCAGCTCGGGACAGGGGAGAGGCTACACCTTC. Translated, it gives CASSSGQGRGYTF.

V usage is TRBV5-4 and J usage is TRBJ1-1; weak D call: TRBD1 (5 bases). Germline values: CDR1 SGHNT, CDR2 YYREEE (reference sequence). V lost 3 bases and J lost 5, with 11 bases in between. This CDR3 is 13 amino acids long. In DNA, the CDR3 is TGTGCCAGCAGCTGGGGCGGGGGTACTGAAGCTTTCTTT. Translating it yields CASSWGGGTEAFF.

The chain joins TRBV11-2 to TRBJ2-7, with D maybe TRBD1 (6 bases). Trimming took 5 bases from V and 2 from J, leaving 13 bases between them. CDR1 is SGHAT, CDR2 FQNNGV, per germline. CDR3 length: 14 amino acids. The CDR3 sequence: CASSPRDNPYEQYF. CDR3 DNA sequence: TGTGCCAGCAGCCCGAGGGACAACCCCTACGAGCAGTACTTC.

V is TRBV11-2 and J is TRBJ2-1; TRBD2 is a possible D gene (6 bases). The CDR3 spans 12 residues. Germline V gene sequence: CDR1 SGHAT, CDR2 FQNNGV. V lost 5 bases and J lost 8, with 10 bases in between. The CDR3 DNA sequence: TGTGCCAGCAGCCCGGGGGAGGATGAGCAGTTCTTC. Residues: CASSPGEDEQFF.

The chain joins TRBV2 to TRBJ2-6; D gene uncertain. Per the germline V gene, CDR1 is SNHLY and CDR2 is FYNNEI. CDR3 length equals 14 residues. Trimming pared 5 bases from V and 0 bases from J, leaving 5 bases between. The CDR3 nucleotides are TGTGCCAGCAGTAGGAGCTCTGGGGCCAACGTCCTGACTTTC. Translating gives CASSRSSGANVLTF.

This clone occurred once. The chain uses TRBV7-9 and TRBJ1-5, with 7 bases aligning to TRBD1. Germline V gene data show CDR1 as SEHNR and CDR2 as FQNEAQ (reference sequence). V gave up 4 bases and J gave up 2 bases; unmatched junction bases: 5. The CDR3 runs to 15 residues. As DNA, the CDR3 is TGTGCCAGCAGCTCAGGACAGGACCGCAATCAGCCCCAGCATTTT. The encoded protein is CASSSGQDRNQPQHF.

This chain uses TRBV2 with TRBJ2-3; possible D gene TRBD2, 6 bases. Per the germline V gene, CDR1 is SNHLY and CDR2 is FYNNEI. This CDR3 comprises 16 residues. Trimming removed 8 bases from V and 0 bases from J, with 18 bases in between. As DNA, the CDR3 is TGTGCCAGCGCTCAGGGTAGCGGCTTTAGCACAGATACGCAGTATTTT. The encoded protein is CASAQGSGFSTDTQYF. The full variable domain, completed using reference TRBV2 and TRBJ2-3, is EPEVTQTPSHQVTQMGQEVILRCVPISNHLYFYWYRQILGQKVEFLVSFYNNEISEKSEIFDDQFSVERPDGSNFTLKIRSTKLEDSAMYFCASAQGSGFSTDTQYFGPGTRLTVL.

This CDR3 is CASSLGRDREVEKLFF. In DNA form, the CDR3 reads TGCGCCAGCAGCTTGGGTCGGGACAGGGAAGTGGAAAAACTGTTTTTT. The rearrangement joins TRBV5-1 to TRBJ1-4; 9 bases are a match to TRBD1. Trimming took 0 bases from V and 8 from J; bases not matched to a gene: 8. The germline V gene has CDR1 SGHRS and CDR2 YFSETQ. This CDR3 has 16 amino acids.

Only a few counts were recorded for this clone. The chain is built from TRBV7-6 and TRBJ2-3, with 14 nucleotides matching TRBD2. CDR1 SGHVS and CDR2 FNYEAQ come from the germline V gene. Unmatched junction bases numbered 0, after V lost 5 bases and J lost 5 bases. CDR3 length equals 14 residues. The CDR3 DNA sequence: TGTGCCAGCAGCGGGACTAGCGGGAGAGATACGCAGTATTTT. Protein: CASSGTSGRDTQYF.

The chain employs TRBV6-4 and TRBJ2-3; tentatively, D is TRBD2 (7 bases). In germline, CDR1 is MRHNA, CDR2 SNTAGT. The CDR3 has 15 amino acids. Trimming pared 3 bases from V and 5 bases from J, leaving 15 bases between. CDR3 sequence reads: CASSEAGLGGDTQYF. As DNA, the CDR3 is TGTGCCAGCAGTGAAGCCGGACTAGGGGGAGATACGCAGTATTTT.

The gene calls are TRBV4-2 and TRBJ2-1, with 7 positions matching TRBD2. V was pared by 0 bases and J by 12 bases, with 11 bases of the junction left unmatched. The CDR3 is 15 amino acids. CDR1 and CDR2 (germline): LGHNA, YNFKEQ. CDR3 coding DNA: TGTGCCAGCAGCCAAGATAAGGCCCAACTAGCGCGGCAGTTCTTC. It translates to CASSQDKAQLARQFF.

This chain connects TRBV6-5 to TRBJ2-3; D gene uncertain. This CDR3 contains 15 residues. Germline assignment: CDR1 MNHEY and CDR2 SVGAGI. Trimming took 2 bases from V and 3 from J, leaving 12 bases between them. CDR3 sequence reads: CASSYGYYATDTQYF. DNA of the CDR3: TGTGCCAGCAGTTACGGATACTACGCAACAGATACGCAGTATTTT.

The chain links TRBV10-3 to TRBJ2-5; 11 bases align to TRBD1. The germline gives CDR1 ENHRY, CDR2 SYGVKD. The CDR3 contains 15 residues. The junction had 10 bases not matched to a gene; V was cut back by 6 bases and J by 7 bases. CDR3 bases: TGTGCCATCAGCCAAGGAGGACAGGGGGCGGGGACCCAGTACTTC. Residues: CAISQGGQGAGTQYF.

The chain combines TRBV28 with TRBJ1-2; D perhaps matches TRBD1 (5 bases). Trimming cost V 5 bases and J 7 bases, with 20 bases left between them. The CDR3 is 15 amino acids. Germline CDR1 reads MDHEN; CDR2 reads SYDVKM. The CDR3 sequence: CASSPQVQFTGGYTF. The CDR3 region has the DNA TGTGCCAGCAGTCCACAGGTCCAATTTACGGGTGGCTACACCTTC.